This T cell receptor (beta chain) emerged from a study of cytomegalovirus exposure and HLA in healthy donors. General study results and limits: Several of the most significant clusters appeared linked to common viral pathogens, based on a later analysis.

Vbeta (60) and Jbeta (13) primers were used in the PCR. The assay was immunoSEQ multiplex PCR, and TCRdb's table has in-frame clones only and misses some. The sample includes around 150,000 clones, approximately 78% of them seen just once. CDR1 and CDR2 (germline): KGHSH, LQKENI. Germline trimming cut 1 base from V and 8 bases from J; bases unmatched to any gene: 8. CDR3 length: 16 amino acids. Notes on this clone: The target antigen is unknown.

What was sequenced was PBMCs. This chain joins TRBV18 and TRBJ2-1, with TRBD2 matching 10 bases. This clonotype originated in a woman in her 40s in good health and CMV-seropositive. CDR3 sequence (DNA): TGTGCCAGCTCACCACGCCCTAGCGGGGGAGGGGATGAGCAGTTCTTC. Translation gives CASSPRPSGGGDEQFF. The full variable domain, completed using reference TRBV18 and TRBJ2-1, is NAGVMQNPRHLVRRRGQEARLRCSPMKGHSHVYWYRQLPEEGLKFMVYLQKENIIDESGMPKERFSAEFPKEGPSILRIQQVVRGDSAAYFCASSPRPSGGGDEQFFGPGTRLTVL.